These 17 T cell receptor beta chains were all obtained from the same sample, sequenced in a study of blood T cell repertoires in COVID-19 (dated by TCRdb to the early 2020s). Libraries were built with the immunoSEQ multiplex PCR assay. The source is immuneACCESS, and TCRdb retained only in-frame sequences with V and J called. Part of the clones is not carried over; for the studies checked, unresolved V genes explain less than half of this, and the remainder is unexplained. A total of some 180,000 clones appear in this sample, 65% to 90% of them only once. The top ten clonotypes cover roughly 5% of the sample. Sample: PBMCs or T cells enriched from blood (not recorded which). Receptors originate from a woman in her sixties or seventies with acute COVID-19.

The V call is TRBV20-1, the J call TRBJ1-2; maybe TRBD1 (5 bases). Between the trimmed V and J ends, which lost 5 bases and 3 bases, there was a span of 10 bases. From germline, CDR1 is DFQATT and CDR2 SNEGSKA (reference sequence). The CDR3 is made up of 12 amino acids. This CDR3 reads CSAGEGDYGYTF. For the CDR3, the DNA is TGCAGTGCTGGTGAAGGGGACTATGGCTACACCTTC.

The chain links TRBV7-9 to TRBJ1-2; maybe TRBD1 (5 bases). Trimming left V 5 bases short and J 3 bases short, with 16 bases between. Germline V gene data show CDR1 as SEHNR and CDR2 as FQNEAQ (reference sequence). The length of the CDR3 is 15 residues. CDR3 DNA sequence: TGTGCCAGCAGCGTCCGGGGGGTTGGGGACTATGGCTACACCTTC. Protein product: CASSVRGVGDYGYTF. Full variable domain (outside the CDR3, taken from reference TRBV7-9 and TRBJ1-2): DTGVSQNPRHKITKRGQNVTFRCDPISEHNRLYWYRQTLGQGPEFLTYFQNEAQLEKSRLLSDRFSAERPKGSFSTLEIQRTEQGDSAMYLCASSVRGVGDYGYTFGSGTRLTVV.

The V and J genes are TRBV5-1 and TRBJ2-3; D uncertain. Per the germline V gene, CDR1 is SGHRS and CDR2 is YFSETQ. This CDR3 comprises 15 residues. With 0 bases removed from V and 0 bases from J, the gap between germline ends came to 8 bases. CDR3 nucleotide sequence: TGCGCCAGCAGCTTGGGTCAGGCCAGCACAGATACGCAGTATTTT. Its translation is CASSLGQASTDTQYF. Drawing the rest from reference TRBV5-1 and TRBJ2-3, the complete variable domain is KAGVTQTPRYLIKTRGQQVTLSCSPISGHRSVSWYQQTPGQGLQFLFEYFSETQRNKGNFPGRFSGRQFSNSRSEMNVSTLELGDSALYLCASSLGQASTDTQYFGPGTRLTVL.

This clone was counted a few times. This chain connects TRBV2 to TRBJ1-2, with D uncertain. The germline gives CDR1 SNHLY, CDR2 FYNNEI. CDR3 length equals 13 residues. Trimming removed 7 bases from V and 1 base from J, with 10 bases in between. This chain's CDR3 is CASIIRVNYGYTF. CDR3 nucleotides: TGTGCCAGCATTATCCGGGTTAACTATGGCTACACCTTC.

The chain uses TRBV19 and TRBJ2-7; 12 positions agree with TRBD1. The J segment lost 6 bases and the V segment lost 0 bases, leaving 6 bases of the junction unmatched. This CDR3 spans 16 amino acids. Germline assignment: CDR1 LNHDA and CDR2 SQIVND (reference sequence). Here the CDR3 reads CASSIDWDRGRVEQYF. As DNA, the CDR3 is TGTGCCAGTAGTATAGATTGGGACAGGGGGCGGGTCGAGCAGTACTTC.

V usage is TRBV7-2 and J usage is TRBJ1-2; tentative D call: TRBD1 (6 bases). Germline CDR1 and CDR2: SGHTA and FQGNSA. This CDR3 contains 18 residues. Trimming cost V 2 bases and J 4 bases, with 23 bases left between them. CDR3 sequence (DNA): TGTGCCAGCAGCTTAAAGGGAGGGGGGACACAACTTAGCTATGGCTACACCTTC. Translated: CASSLKGGGTQLSYGYTF. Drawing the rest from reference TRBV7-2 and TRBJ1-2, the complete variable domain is GAGVSQSPSNKVTEKGKDVELRCDPISGHTALYWYRQSLGQGLEFLIYFQGNSAPDKSGLPSDRFSAERTGGSVSTLTIQRTQQEDSAVYLCASSLKGGGTQLSYGYTFGSGTRLTVV.

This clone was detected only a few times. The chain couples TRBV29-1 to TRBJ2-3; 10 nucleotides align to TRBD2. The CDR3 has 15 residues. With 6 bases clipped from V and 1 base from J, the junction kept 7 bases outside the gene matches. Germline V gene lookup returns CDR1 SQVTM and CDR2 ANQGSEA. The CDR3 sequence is CSVMGLAGGTDTQYF. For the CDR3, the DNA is TGCAGCGTCATGGGGCTAGCGGGGGGCACAGATACGCAGTATTTT.

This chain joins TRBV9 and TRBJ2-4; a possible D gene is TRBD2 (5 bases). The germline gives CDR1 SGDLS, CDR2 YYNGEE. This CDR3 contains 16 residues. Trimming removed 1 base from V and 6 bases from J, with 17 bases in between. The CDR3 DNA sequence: TGTGCCAGCAGCGTATGTTCGAGGGCAGTCCGAAACATTCAGTACTTC. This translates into CASSVCSRAVRNIQYF.

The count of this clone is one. CDR3 sequence reads: CASSTGLGQVVDTQYF. The CDR3 coding sequence is TGTGCCAGCAGTACCGGACTAGGCCAGGTGGTAGATACGCAGTATTTT. The gene calls are TRBV6-2 or TRBV6-3 and TRBJ2-3; 7 nucleotides match TRBD2. The J segment lost 5 bases and the V segment lost 5 bases, leaving 13 bases of the junction unmatched. CDR1 is MNHEY, CDR2 SVGEGT, per germline. The CDR3 spans 16 residues.

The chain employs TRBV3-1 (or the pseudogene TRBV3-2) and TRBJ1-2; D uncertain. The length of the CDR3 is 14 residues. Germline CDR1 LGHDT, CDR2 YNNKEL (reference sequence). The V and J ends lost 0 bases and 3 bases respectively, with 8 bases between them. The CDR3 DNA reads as TGTGCCAGCAGCCAAGATGAGGTAGACTATGGCTACACCTTC. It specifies CASSQDEVDYGYTF.

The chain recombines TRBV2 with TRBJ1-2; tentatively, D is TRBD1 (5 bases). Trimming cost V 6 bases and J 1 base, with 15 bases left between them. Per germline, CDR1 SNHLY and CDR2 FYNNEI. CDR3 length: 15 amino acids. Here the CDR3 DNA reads TGTGCCAGCAGGAACAGGTGGAAGGGTAACTATGGCTACACCTTC. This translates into CASRNRWKGNYGYTF. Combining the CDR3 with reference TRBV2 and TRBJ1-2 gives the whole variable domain EPEVTQTPSHQVTQMGQEVILRCVPISNHLYFYWYRQILGQKVEFLVSFYNNEISEKSEIFDDQFSVERPDGSNFTLKIRSTKLEDSAMYFCASRNRWKGNYGYTFGSGTRLTVV.

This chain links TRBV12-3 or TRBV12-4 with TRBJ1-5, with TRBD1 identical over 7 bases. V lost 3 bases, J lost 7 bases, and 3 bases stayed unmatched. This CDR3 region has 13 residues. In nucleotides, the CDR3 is TGTGCCAGCAGTTTTCAGGGGGGACAGCCCCAGCATTTT. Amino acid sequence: CASSFQGGQPQHF.

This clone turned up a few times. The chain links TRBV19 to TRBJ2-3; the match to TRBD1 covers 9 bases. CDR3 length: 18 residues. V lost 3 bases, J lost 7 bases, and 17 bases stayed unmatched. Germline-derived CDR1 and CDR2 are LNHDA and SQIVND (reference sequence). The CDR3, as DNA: TGTGCCAGTAGTATGGAGCGGACGGGACAGGGCTCTAGAAATACGCAGTATTTT. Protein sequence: CASSMERTGQGSRNTQYF.

The CDR3 sequence: CASSSNNQPQHF. The CDR3 nucleotides are TGTGCCAGCAGTTCCAATAATCAGCCCCAGCATTTT. This chain links TRBV12-3 or TRBV12-4 with TRBJ1-5; D is unresolved. CDR3 size: 12 residues. V was cut by 4 bases and J by 4 bases, with 5 bases left in between.

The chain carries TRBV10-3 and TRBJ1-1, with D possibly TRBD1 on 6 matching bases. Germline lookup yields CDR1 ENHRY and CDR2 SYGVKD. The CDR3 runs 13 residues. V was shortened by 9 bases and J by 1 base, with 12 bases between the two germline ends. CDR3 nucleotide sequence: TGTGCCATTCACAGGGATCCGAACACTGAAGCTTTCTTT. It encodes CAIHRDPNTEAFF.

CDR3 residues: CASTGDGNYGYTF. The CDR3 bases are TGTGCCAGTACTGGAGACGGTAACTATGGCTACACCTTC. The chain has TRBV19 and TRBJ1-2; D remains ambiguous. From germline, CDR1 is LNHDA and CDR2 SQIVND (reference sequence). V lost 7 bases, J lost 1 base, and 10 bases lay in between. The CDR3 is 13 residues long.

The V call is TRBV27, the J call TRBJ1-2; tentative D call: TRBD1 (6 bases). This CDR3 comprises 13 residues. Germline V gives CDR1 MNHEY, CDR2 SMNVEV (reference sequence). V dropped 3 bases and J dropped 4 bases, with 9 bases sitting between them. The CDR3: CASSFAGAYGYTF. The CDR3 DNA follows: TGTGCCAGCAGTTTCGCAGGGGCCTATGGCTACACCTTC.